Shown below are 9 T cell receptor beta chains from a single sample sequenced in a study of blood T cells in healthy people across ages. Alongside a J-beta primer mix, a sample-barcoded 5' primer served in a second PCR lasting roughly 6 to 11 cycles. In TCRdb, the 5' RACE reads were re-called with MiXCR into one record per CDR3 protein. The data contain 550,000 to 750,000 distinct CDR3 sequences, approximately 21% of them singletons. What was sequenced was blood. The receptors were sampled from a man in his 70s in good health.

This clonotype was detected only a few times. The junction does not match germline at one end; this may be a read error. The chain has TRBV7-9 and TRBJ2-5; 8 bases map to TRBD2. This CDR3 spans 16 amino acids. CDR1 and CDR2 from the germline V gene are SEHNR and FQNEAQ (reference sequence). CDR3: CSSSSWSGGRLETQYF. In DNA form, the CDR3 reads TGTTCCAGCAGCTCCTGGTCTGGCGGGAGGTTGGAGACCCAGTACTTC.

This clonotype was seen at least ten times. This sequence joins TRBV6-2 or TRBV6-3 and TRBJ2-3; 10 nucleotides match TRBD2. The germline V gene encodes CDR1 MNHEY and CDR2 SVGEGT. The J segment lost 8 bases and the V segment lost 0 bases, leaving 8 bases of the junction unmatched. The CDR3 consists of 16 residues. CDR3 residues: CASSYSLAGEGGTQYF. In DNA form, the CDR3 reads TGTGCCAGCAGTTACTCCCTAGCGGGAGAGGGTGGTACGCAGTATTTT.

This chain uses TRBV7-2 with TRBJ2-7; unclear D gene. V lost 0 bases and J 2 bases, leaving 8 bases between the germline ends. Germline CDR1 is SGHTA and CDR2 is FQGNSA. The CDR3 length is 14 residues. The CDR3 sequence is CASSLAVLAYEQYF. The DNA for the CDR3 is TGTGCCAGCAGCTTAGCGGTACTCGCCTACGAGCAGTACTTC.

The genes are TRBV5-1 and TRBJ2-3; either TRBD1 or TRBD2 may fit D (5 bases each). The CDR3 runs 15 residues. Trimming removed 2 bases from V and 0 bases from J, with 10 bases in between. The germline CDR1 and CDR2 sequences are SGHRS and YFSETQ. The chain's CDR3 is CASSFSGTSTDTQYF. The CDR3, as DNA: TGCGCCAGCAGCTTCTCCGGGACCAGCACAGATACGCAGTATTTT.

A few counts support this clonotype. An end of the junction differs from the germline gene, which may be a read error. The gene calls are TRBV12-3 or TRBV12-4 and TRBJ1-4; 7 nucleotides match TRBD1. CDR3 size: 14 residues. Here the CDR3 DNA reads TGTGCCGGCAGGACAGGAGTCCTTAATGAAAAACTGTTTTTT. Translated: CAGRTGVLNEKLFF.

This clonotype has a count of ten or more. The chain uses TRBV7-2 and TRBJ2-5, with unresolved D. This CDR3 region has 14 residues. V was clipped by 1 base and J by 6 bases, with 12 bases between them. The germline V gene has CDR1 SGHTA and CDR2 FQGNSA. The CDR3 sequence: CASSLDGGLKTQYF. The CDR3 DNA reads TGTGCCAGCAGCTTAGACGGCGGTTTAAAGACCCAGTACTTC.

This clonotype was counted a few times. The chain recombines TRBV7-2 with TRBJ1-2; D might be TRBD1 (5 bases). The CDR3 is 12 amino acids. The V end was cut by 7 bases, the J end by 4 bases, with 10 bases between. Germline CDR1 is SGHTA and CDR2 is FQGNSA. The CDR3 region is CASTQRGYGYTF. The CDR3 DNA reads TGTGCCAGCACCCAGAGGGGCTATGGCTACACCTTC.

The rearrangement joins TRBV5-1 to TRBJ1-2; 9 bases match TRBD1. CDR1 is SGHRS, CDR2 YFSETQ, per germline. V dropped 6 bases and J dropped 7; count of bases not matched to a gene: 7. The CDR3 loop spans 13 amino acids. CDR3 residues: CASTITGGRGYTF. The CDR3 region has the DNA TGCGCCAGCACTATTACAGGGGGCCGTGGCTACACCTTC.

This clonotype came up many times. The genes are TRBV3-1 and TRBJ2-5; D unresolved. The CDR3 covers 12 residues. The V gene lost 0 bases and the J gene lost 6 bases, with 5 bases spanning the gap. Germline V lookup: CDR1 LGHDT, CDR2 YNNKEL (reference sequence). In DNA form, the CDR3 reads TGTGCCAGCAGCCAAGATCTGAAGACCCAGTACTTC. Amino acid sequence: CASSQDLKTQYF.